The 7 T cell receptor beta chains below were found in one sample sequenced in a study of neurological immune-mediated disorders. Documented time point: longitudinal time-point 1 (baseline). TCRdb reanalysed the 5' RACE reads using MiXCR and keeps one entry per CDR3 protein. This table holds more than 70,000 distinct CDR3 sequences, roughly 10% found once. Specimen: PBMCs. These TCRs come from a young man in good health.

This clonotype came up many times. This chain joins TRBV7-2 and TRBJ2-7, with D hard to call. This CDR3 spans 11 amino acids. Trimming pared 3 bases from V and 7 bases from J, leaving 7 bases between. Per the germline V gene, CDR1 is SGHTA and CDR2 is FQGNSA. CDR3: CASSLWMEQYF. The DNA of the CDR3 is TGTGCCAGCAGCTTGTGGATGGAGCAGTACTTC. Combining the CDR3 with reference TRBV7-2 and TRBJ2-7 gives the whole variable domain GAGVSQSPSNKVTEKGKDVELRCDPISGHTALYWYRQSLGQGLEFLIYFQGNSAPDKSGLPSDRFSAERTGGSVSTLTIQRTQQEDSAVYLCASSLWMEQYFGPGTRLTVT.

Many counts were recorded for this clonotype. The chain has TRBV6-5 and TRBJ2-1, with TRBD2 identical over 7 bases. Per the germline V gene, CDR1 is MNHEY and CDR2 is SVGAGI. CDR3 size: 18 residues. V was clipped by 3 bases and J by 0 bases; unmatched bases: 11. The CDR3 DNA sequence: TGTGCCAGCAGTTATCAGTTGGTGGGAGGGAGCTCCTACAATGAGCAGTTCTTC. As protein: CASSYQLVGGSSYNEQFF.

This clonotype was detected many times. This chain connects TRBV6-4 to TRBJ2-3; the match to TRBD2 covers 9 bases. CDR3 length: 14 amino acids. Germline V gives CDR1 MRHNA, CDR2 SNTAGT. The V segment lost 4 bases and the J segment 3 bases; nucleotides outside the gene matches: 2. CDR3 in amino acids: CASSASGITDTQYF. Here the CDR3 DNA reads TGTGCCAGCAGTGCTAGCGGGATAACAGATACGCAGTATTTT.

Note on this clonotype: One end of the junction is discordant with germline, which a read error may explain. The chain recombines TRBV2 with TRBJ2-5; D unclear. CDR3 length: 14 amino acids. The germline V gene has CDR1 SNHLY and CDR2 FYNNEI. The CDR3 nucleotides read TGTGCCAGTAGTGTGGGCGTTACCGGGGAGACCCAGTACTTC. It is translated as CASSVGVTGETQYF.

At least ten counts were recorded for this clonotype. V gene TRBV7-9 combines with J gene TRBJ2-3, with 9 bases aligning to TRBD1. Germline CDR1 is SEHNR and CDR2 is FQNEAQ (reference sequence). After removal of 4 bases from V and 9 bases from J, the junction contained 2 bases not matched to a gene. The CDR3 loop spans 12 amino acids. The chain's CDR3 is CASSSDRGTQYF. The CDR3 nucleotides are TGTGCCAGCAGCTCGGACAGGGGAACGCAGTATTTT. The full variable domain, its missing parts supplied by reference TRBV7-9 and TRBJ2-3, is DTGVSQNPRHKITKRGQNVTFRCDPISEHNRLYWYRQTLGQGPEFLTYFQNEAQLEKSRLLSDRFSAERPKGSFSTLEIQRTEQGDSAMYLCASSSDRGTQYFGPGTRLTVL.

This chain connects TRBV29-1 to TRBJ2-1, with 9 bases that match TRBD1. After removal of 3 bases from V and 11 bases from J, the junction contained 11 bases not matched to a gene. Per the germline V gene, CDR1 is SQVTM and CDR2 is ANQGSEA. This CDR3 comprises 14 residues. The CDR3 here is CSVDRTGTGNKQFF. The DNA of the CDR3 is TGCAGCGTTGACCGGACAGGGACAGGGAATAAGCAGTTCTTC.

This clonotype was seen repeatedly, ten times or more. The chain carries TRBV10-3 and TRBJ2-7; 7 bases match TRBD1. Germline CDR1 is ENHRY and CDR2 is SYGVKD. V lost 6 bases and J lost 1; bases outside the gene matches: 6. This CDR3 has 14 residues. The CDR3 DNA sequence: TGTGCCATCAGCATCCAGGGGGATTCCTACGAGCAGTACTTC. Protein: CAISIQGDSYEQYF.